This T cell receptor (beta chain) was captured in a study of blood T cells in healthy people across ages. Study conclusions and caveats: The CMV status of each donor remained undetermined, and this could have confounded shifts in expanded clonotypes.

The V gene's germline CDR1 is MNHNY and CDR2 SVGAGI (reference sequence). The V and J ends lost 11 bases and 9 bases respectively, with 13 bases between them. This CDR3 region has 10 residues. In the case of this clonotype: Its target is not known. This sequence may be a read error, since a much larger clone differs from it by one base.

A second PCR of 7 to 11 cycles used a sample-barcoded 5' primer and a J-beta primer mix. TCRdb analysed the 5' RACE reads with MiXCR anew, one entry per CDR3 protein. The sample includes 870,000 or so distinct CDR3 sequences, under 35% of them seen just once. This chain connects TRBV6-6 to TRBJ1-1; possible D gene TRBD1, 6 bases. Sequencing used blood. The receptor was isolated from an elderly woman in good health. The CDR3 nucleotides read TGTGCCGCCTACGGGACACAAGCTTTCTTT. Protein sequence: CAAYGTQAFF.